The rows below give T cell receptor beta chains drawn from one sample of a study of Ad26.COV2.S vaccination and SARS-CoV-2 variants. Method: immunoSEQ multiplex PCR; TCRdb's copy keeps in-frame clones and lacks some. The top ten clones hold 4.3% of a sample with some 450,000 clones, about 90% of them seen once. The sample here was peripheral blood, taken in a trial of Ad26.COV2.S vaccine versus placebo. The receptors originated from a person aged 18-65 years who received the Ad26.COV2.S COVID-19 vaccine or a placebo. CDR3s include the opening cysteine and the closing phenylalanine or tryptophan. The order of the fields is clone size, J gene, V gene, D gene, CDR3 protein, CDR3 DNA. D genes are given only for firm matches. Some rows mark clone size as missing; the rest say once, few, many or name a class of expanded clone.

size: NA; J: TRBJ1-2; V: TRBV5-8; D: NA; CDR3: CASSSVPRVPNPYGYTF; DNA: TGTGCCAGCAGCTCCGTCCCCAGGGTCCCTAATCCCTATGGCTACACCTTC
size: NA; J: TRBJ2-5; V: TRBV7-2; D: TRBD2; CDR3: CASSLDTGGKYF; DNA: TGTGCCAGCAGCTTAGACACGGGGGGGAAGTACTTC
size: NA; J: TRBJ1-2; V: TRBV28; D: NA; CDR3: CASSLGWAGIYGYTF; DNA: TGTGCCAGCAGTTTAGGATGGGCAGGGATCTATGGCTACACCTTC
size: NA; J: TRBJ2-3; V: TRBV4-3; D: NA; CDR3: CASSQGLADTDTQYF; DNA: TGCGCCAGCAGCCAAGGACTGGCGGACACAGATACGCAGTATTTT
size: once; J: TRBJ1-5; V: TRBV28; D: NA; CDR3: CASSLRRKGNQPQHF; DNA: TGTGCCAGCAGTTTAAGGCGGAAAGGCAATCAGCCCCAGCATTTT
size: NA; J: TRBJ2-7; V: TRBV6-5; D: NA; CDR3: CASSRGGTQDEQYF; DNA: TGTGCCAGCAGCCGCGGCGGGACTCAGGACGAGCAGTACTTC
size: NA; J: TRBJ1-5; V: TRBV7-9; D: TRBD1; CDR3: CASSGGTGFSEPQHF; DNA: TGTGCCAGCAGCGGAGGGACAGGTTTTAGCGAGCCCCAGCATTTT
size: NA; J: TRBJ1-1; V: TRBV2; D: NA; CDR3: CASSSGLMNTEAFF; DNA: TGTGCCAGCAGCTCGGGACTGATGAACACTGAAGCTTTCTTT
size: NA; J: TRBJ2-4; V: TRBV6-2/TRBV6-3; D: NA; CDR3: CASSNTPSWDTGNIQYF; DNA: TGTGCCAGCAGTAACACCCCTTCCTGGGACACGGGGAACATTCAGTACTTC
size: NA; J: TRBJ1-2; V: TRBV5-6; D: NA; CDR3: CASSLVGGVANYGYTF; DNA: TGTGCCAGCAGCTTGGTTGGGGGGGTGGCTAACTATGGCTACACCTTC
size: NA; J: TRBJ2-5; V: TRBV20-1; D: TRBD2; CDR3: CSASRIDLAGDHETQYF; DNA: TGCAGTGCTAGTAGGATTGACCTAGCGGGAGATCACGAGACCCAGTACTTC
size: NA; J: TRBJ2-3; V: TRBV7-2; D: NA; CDR3: CASSPRDRSTDTQYF; DNA: TGTGCCAGCAGCCCCCGGGACCGAAGCACAGATACGCAGTATTTT
size: NA; J: TRBJ2-2; V: TRBV14; D: TRBD2; CDR3: CASSQFGTSGRANTGELFF; DNA: TGTGCCAGCAGCCAATTCGGGACTAGCGGGAGGGCCAACACCGGGGAGCTGTTTTTT
size: NA; J: TRBJ2-7; V: TRBV19; D: NA; CDR3: CASSIGADTYEQYF; DNA: TGTGCCAGTAGTATAGGAGCGGATACCTACGAGCAGTACTTC
size: NA; J: TRBJ2-5; V: TRBV7-3; D: NA; CDR3: CASSLMGGSKETQYF; DNA: TGTGCCAGCAGCTTAATGGGAGGTAGCAAAGAGACCCAGTACTTC
size: NA; J: TRBJ1-5; V: TRBV7-9; D: NA; CDR3: CASSLDGGQPQHF; DNA: TGTGCCAGCAGCTTAGATGGTGGTCAGCCCCAGCATTTT
size: NA; J: TRBJ1-5; V: TRBV11-2; D: TRBD1; CDR3: CASSPGGGLVPQHF; DNA: TGTGCCAGCAGCCCAGGGGGAGGCCTCGTCCCCCAGCATTTT
size: NA; J: TRBJ2-1; V: TRBV3-1/TRBV3-2; D: TRBD2; CDR3: CASSQGTSENNEQFF; DNA: TGTGCCAGCAGCCAAGGGACTAGCGAAAACAATGAGCAGTTCTTC
size: once; J: TRBJ1-3; V: TRBV30; D: NA; CDR3: CAWSVSRILSGNTIYF; DNA: TGTGCCTGGAGTGTATCGCGGATCCTCTCTGGAAACACCATATATTTT
size: NA; J: TRBJ2-7; V: TRBV9; D: NA; CDR3: CASSVGGEDSYEQYF; DNA: TGTGCCAGCAGCGTAGGGGGGGAGGATTCCTACGAGCAGTACTTC
size: NA; J: TRBJ2-7; V: TRBV28; D: NA; CDR3: CASTRGNPSYEQYF; DNA: TGTGCCAGCACTCGGGGGAATCCCAGCTACGAGCAGTACTTC
size: NA; J: TRBJ2-7; V: TRBV4-2; D: TRBD1; CDR3: CASSRPGTGIYEQYF; DNA: TGTGCCAGCAGTCGCCCCGGGACAGGGATCTACGAGCAGTACTTC
size: NA; J: TRBJ1-6; V: TRBV5-5; D: NA; CDR3: CASSLETALLYNSPLHF; DNA: TGTGCCAGCAGCTTGGAAACAGCGCTACTATATAATTCACCCCTCCACTTT
size: NA; J: TRBJ2-4; V: TRBV11-2; D: TRBD2; CDR3: CASSFYRLAGVGGNIQYF; DNA: TGTGCCAGCAGCTTTTATAGACTAGCGGGAGTTGGGGGAAACATTCAGTACTTC
size: NA; J: TRBJ2-1; V: TRBV7-9; D: TRBD2; CDR3: CASSFWGGVRHNEQFF; DNA: TGTGCCAGCAGCTTTTGGGGAGGGGTCCGCCACAATGAGCAGTTCTTC
size: NA; J: TRBJ2-3; V: TRBV7-2; D: TRBD2; CDR3: CASSPLRGGRDTQYF; DNA: TGTGCCAGCAGCCCGCTGCGCGGGGGTCGAGATACGCAGTATTTT
size: NA; J: TRBJ2-1; V: TRBV7-2; D: TRBD2; CDR3: CASSPYSGPYNEQFF; DNA: TGTGCCAGCAGCCCCTATAGCGGGCCCTACAATGAGCAGTTCTTC
size: NA; J: TRBJ1-5; V: TRBV12-3/TRBV12-4; D: TRBD1; CDR3: CASGQGFQPQHF; DNA: TGTGCCAGCGGACAGGGTTTTCAGCCCCAGCATTTT
size: NA; J: TRBJ1-2; V: TRBV29-1; D: NA; CDR3: CSVGDLYGYTF; DNA: TGCAGCGTTGGGGACCTCTATGGCTACACCTTC
size: once; J: TRBJ1-5; V: TRBV7-8; D: NA; CDR3: CASSPVDQPQHF; DNA: TGTGCCAGCAGCCCAGTTGATCAGCCCCAGCATTTT
size: NA; J: TRBJ2-5; V: TRBV28; D: NA; CDR3: CASSPQEETQYF; DNA: TGTGCCAGCAGTCCCCAGGAAGAGACCCAGTACTTC
size: NA; J: TRBJ2-1; V: TRBV3-1/TRBV3-2; D: TRBD1; CDR3: CASSRRGQDNEQFF; DNA: TGTGCCAGCAGCCGTCGAGGACAGGACAATGAGCAGTTCTTC
size: NA; J: TRBJ1-1; V: TRBV6-5; D: TRBD1; CDR3: CASRGGGQGGTEAFF; DNA: TGTGCCAGCAGAGGCGGGGGACAGGGTGGTACTGAAGCTTTCTTT
size: NA; J: TRBJ1-1; V: TRBV5-1; D: TRBD1; CDR3: CASSLVGQLNTEAFF; DNA: TGCGCCAGCAGCTTGGTGGGACAGCTGAACACTGAAGCTTTCTTT
size: few; J: TRBJ1-5; V: TRBV6-2/TRBV6-3; D: NA; CDR3: CASSYSGQKSWRNQPQHF; DNA: TGTGCCAGCAGTTACTCCGGACAGAAGTCTTGGCGCAATCAGCCCCAGCATTTT
size: few; J: TRBJ2-7; V: TRBV19; D: NA; CDR3: CASASGTVGYEQYF; DNA: TGTGCCAGTGCCTCTGGGACGGTGGGCTACGAGCAGTACTTC
size: NA; J: TRBJ2-3; V: TRBV5-4; D: TRBD2; CDR3: CASSAFAGADTQYF; DNA: TGTGCCAGCAGCGCCTTCGCGGGAGCAGATACGCAGTATTTT
size: NA; J: TRBJ2-7; V: TRBV5-4; D: TRBD2; CDR3: CASSSSGTSGSPSGEQYF; DNA: TGTGCCAGCAGCTCTAGCGGGACTAGCGGGAGCCCCTCTGGGGAGCAGTACTTC
size: NA; J: TRBJ1-2; V: TRBV6-5; D: NA; CDR3: CASSMTDYGYTF; DNA: TGTGCCAGCAGTATGACGGACTATGGCTACACCTTC
size: NA; J: TRBJ1-5; V: TRBV19; D: TRBD1; CDR3: CASKGTGSQPQHF; DNA: TGTGCCAGTAAAGGGACAGGGTCTCAGCCCCAGCATTTT
size: NA; J: TRBJ1-4; V: TRBV7-9; D: NA; CDR3: CASSWTEKLFF; DNA: TGTGCCAGCAGCTGGACTGAAAAACTGTTTTTT
size: NA; J: TRBJ1-3; V: TRBV6-5; D: NA; CDR3: CASSPGIGNTIYF; DNA: TGTGCCAGCAGTCCCGGGATCGGAAACACCATATATTTT